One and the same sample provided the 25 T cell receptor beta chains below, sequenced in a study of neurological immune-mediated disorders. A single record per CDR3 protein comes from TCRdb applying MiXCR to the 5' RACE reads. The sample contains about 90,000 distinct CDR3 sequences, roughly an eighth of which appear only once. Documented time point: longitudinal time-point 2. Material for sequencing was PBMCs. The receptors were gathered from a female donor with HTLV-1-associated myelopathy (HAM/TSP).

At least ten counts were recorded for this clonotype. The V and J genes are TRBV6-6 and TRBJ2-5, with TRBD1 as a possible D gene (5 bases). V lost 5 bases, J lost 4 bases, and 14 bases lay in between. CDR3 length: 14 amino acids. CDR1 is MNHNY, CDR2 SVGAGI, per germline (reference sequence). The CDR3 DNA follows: TGTGCCAGCAGTCCTAGGACACCCACAGAGACCCAGTACTTC. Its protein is CASSPRTPTETQYF.

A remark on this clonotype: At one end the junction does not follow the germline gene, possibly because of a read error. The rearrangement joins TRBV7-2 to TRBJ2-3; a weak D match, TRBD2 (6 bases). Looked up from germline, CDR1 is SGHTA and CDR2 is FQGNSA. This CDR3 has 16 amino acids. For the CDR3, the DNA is TGTGCCAGCAGCCCGCAGCGGGCCAGAAGCACAGATAGGCAGTATTTT. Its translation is CASSPQRARSTDRQYF.

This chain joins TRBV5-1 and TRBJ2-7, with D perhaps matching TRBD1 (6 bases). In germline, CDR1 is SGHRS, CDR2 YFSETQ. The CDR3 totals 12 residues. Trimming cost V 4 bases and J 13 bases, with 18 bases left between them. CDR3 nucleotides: TGCGCCAGCAGCGAAAGGGGGTGGGATCTTTACTTC. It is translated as CASSERGWDLYF. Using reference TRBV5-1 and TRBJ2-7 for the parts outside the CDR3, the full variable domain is KAGVTQTPRYLIKTRGQQVTLSCSPISGHRSVSWYQQTPGQGLQFLFEYFSETQRNKGNFPGRFSGRQFSNSRSEMNVSTLELGDSALYLCASSERGWDLYFGPGTRLTVT.

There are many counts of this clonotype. The CDR3 loop reads CAISEPPGVEAFF. The CDR3 DNA is TGTGCCATCAGCGAGCCCCCCGGCGTTGAAGCTTTCTTT. This sequence joins TRBV10-3 and TRBJ1-1; no clear D. From germline, CDR1 is ENHRY and CDR2 SYGVKD. Trimming shortened V by 6 bases and J by 7 bases, and 15 bases separated the two germline ends. The CDR3 loop spans 13 amino acids.

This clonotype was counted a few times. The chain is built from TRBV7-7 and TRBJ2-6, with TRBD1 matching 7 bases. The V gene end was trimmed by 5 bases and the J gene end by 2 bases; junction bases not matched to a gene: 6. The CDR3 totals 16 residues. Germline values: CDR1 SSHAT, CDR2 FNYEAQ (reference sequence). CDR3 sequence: CASSMATGAGANVLTF. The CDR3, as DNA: TGTGCCAGCAGCATGGCCACAGGGGCTGGGGCCAACGTCCTGACTTTC.

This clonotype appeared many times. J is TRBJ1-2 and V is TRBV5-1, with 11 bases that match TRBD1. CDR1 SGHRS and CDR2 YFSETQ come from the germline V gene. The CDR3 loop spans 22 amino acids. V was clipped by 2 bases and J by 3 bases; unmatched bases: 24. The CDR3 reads CASSFFSHVPPGQGEWDYGYTF. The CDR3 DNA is TGCGCCAGCAGCTTTTTTAGCCACGTGCCTCCGGGACAGGGGGAATGGGACTATGGCTACACCTTC.

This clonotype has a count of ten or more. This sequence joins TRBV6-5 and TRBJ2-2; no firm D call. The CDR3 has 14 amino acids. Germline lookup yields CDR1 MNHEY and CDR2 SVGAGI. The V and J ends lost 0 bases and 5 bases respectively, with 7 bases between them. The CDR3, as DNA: TGTGCCAGCAGTTACTCGTTGGGGACCGGGGAGCTGTTTTTT. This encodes CASSYSLGTGELFF.

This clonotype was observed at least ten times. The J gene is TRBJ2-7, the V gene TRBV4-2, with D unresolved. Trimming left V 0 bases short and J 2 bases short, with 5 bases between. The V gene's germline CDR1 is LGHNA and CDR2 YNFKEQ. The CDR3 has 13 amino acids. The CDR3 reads CASSQEIAYEQYF. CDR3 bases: TGTGCCAGCAGCCAAGAGATTGCCTACGAGCAGTACTTC.

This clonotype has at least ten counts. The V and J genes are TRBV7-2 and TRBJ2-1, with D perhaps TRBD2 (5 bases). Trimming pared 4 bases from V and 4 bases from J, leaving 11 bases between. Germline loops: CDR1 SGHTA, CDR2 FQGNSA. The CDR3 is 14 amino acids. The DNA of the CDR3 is TGTGCCAGCAGCTCCCGTGAGGGATACAATGAGCAGTTCTTC. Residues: CASSSREGYNEQFF.

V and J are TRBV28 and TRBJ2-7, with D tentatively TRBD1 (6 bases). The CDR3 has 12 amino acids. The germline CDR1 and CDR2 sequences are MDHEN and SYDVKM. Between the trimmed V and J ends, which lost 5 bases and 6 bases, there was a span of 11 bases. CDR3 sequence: CASSALDSEQYF. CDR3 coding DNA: TGTGCCAGCAGTGCCTTGGACAGCGAGCAGTACTTC.

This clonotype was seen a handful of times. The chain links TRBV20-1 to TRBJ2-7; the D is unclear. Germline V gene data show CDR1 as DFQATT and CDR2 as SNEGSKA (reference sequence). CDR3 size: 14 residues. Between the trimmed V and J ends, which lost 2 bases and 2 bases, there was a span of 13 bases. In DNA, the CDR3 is TGCAGTGCTAGACGGCCCCTACTTACCTACGAGCAGTACTTC. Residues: CSARRPLLTYEQYF.

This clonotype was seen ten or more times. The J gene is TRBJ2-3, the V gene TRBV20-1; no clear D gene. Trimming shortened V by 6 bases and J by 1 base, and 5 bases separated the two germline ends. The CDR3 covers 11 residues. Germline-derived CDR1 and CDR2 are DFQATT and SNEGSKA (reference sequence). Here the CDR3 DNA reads TGCAGTGCAAGACGCACAGATACGCAGTATTTT. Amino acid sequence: CSARRTDTQYF.

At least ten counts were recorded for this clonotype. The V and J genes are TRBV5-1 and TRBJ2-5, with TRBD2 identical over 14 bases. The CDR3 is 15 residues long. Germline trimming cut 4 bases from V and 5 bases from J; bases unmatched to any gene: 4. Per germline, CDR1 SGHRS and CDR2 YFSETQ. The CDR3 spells CASSVTSGGVETQYF. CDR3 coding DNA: TGCGCCAGCAGCGTGACTAGCGGGGGGGTCGAGACCCAGTACTTC.

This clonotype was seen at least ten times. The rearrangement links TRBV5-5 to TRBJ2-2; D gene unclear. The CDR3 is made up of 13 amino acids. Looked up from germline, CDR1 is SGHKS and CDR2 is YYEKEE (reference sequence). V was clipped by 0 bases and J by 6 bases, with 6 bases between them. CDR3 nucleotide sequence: TGTGCCAGCAGCTTGGGTTCGTCCGGGGAGCTGTTTTTT. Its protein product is CASSLGSSGELFF.

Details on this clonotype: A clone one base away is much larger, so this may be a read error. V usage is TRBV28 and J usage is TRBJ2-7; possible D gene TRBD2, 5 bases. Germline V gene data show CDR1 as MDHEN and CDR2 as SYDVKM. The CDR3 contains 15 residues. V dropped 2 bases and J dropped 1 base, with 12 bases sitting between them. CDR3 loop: CASSLESGGSYEQYF. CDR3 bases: TGTGCCAGCAGTTTAGAGTCAGGAGGTTCCTACGAGCAGTACTTC.

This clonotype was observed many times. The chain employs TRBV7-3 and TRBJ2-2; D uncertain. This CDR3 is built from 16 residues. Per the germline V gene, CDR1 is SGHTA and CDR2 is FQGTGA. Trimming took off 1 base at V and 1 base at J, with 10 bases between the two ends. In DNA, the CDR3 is TGTGCCAGCAGCTTAAGTGCAGGCCTGAACACCGGGGAGCTGTTTTTT. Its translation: CASSLSAGLNTGELFF.

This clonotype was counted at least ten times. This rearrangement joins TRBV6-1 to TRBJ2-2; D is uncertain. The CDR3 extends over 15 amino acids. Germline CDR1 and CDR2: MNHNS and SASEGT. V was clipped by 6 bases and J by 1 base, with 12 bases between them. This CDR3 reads CASSPIDGNTGELFF. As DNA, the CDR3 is TGTGCCAGCAGCCCCATCGACGGGAACACCGGGGAGCTGTTTTTT.

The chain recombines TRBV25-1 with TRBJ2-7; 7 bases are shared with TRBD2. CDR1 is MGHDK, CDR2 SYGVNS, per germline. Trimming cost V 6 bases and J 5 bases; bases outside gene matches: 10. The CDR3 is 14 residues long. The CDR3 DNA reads TGTGCCAGCAGCGGGGGGAGCGTTATCGACGAGCAGTACTTC. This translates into CASSGGSVIDEQYF.

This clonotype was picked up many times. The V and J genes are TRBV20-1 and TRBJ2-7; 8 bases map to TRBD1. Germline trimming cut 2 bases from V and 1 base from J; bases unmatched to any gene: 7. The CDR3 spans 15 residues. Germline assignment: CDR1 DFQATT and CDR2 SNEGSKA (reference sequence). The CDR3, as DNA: TGCAGTGCTAGATCTTCGAGACAGGGGTCCTACGAGCAGTACTTC. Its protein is CSARSSRQGSYEQYF.

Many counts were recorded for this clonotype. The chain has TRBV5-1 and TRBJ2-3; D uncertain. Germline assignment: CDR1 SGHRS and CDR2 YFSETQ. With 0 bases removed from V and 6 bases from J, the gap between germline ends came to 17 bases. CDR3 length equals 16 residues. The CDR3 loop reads CASSLGVQAKVDTQYF. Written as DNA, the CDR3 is TGCGCCAGCAGCTTGGGAGTCCAGGCCAAGGTCGATACGCAGTATTTT. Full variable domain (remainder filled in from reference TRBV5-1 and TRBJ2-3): KAGVTQTPRYLIKTRGQQVTLSCSPISGHRSVSWYQQTPGQGLQFLFEYFSETQRNKGNFPGRFSGRQFSNSRSEMNVSTLELGDSALYLCASSLGVQAKVDTQYFGPGTRLTVL.

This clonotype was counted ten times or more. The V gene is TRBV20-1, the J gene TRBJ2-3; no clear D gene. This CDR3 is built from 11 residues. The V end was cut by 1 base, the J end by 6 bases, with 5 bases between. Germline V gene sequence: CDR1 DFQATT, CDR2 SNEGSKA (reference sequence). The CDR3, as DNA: TGCAGTGCTAGAGGGCGGGATACGCAGTATTTT. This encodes CSARGRDTQYF.

CDR3 amino acids: CATSRRRGNQPQHF. DNA for the CDR3: TGTGCCACCAGCAGACGACGGGGCAATCAGCCCCAGCATTTT. The chain combines TRBV15 with TRBJ1-5, with D uncertain. CDR3 length: 14 residues. Looked up from germline, CDR1 is LNHNV and CDR2 is YYDKDF (reference sequence). V was trimmed by 2 bases and J by 2 bases, leaving 7 bases between them.

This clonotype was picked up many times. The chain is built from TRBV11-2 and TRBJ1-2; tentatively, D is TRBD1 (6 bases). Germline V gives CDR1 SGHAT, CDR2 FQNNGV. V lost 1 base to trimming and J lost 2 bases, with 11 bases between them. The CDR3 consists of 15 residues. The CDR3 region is CASSLVAGANYGYTF. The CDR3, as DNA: TGTGCCAGCAGCTTAGTGGCAGGGGCCAACTATGGCTACACCTTC.

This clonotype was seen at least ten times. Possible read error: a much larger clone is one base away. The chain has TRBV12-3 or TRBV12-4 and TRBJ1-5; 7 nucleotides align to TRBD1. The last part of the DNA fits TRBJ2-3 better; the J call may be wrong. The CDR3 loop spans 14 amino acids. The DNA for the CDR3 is TGTGCCAGCAGCTACAGGGGTGGCAATCAGCCCCAGTATTTT. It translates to CASSYRGGNQPQYF.

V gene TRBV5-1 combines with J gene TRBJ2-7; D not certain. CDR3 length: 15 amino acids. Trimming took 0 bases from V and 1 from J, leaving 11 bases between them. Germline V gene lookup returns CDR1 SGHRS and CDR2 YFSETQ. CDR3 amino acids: CASSLVSAVSYEQYF. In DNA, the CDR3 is TGCGCCAGCAGCTTGGTGAGTGCAGTTTCCTACGAGCAGTACTTC.